These 26 T cell receptor beta chains came from one sample sequenced in a study of T cells after yellow fever vaccination. TCRdb recomputed calls from the 5' RACE reads with MiXCR, one row per CDR3 protein. In the table there are over 300,000 distinct CDR3 sequences, approximately 7% of which are singletons. The material sequenced was PBMCs, taken approximately 47 days after the first yellow fever vaccination. The receptors were sampled from a man between 18 and 29 years old who received the YFV17D yellow fever vaccine.

Only a few counts were recorded for this clonotype. The chain carries TRBV12-3 or TRBV12-4 and TRBJ2-3; D call uncertain. This CDR3 has 15 residues. The V and J ends lost 2 bases and 0 bases respectively, with 9 bases between them. CDR3 sequence reads: CASSLSSPSTDTQYF. For the CDR3, the DNA is TGTGCCAGCAGTTTATCAAGTCCAAGCACAGATACGCAGTATTTT.

This clonotype appeared many times. This CDR3 is CASSQDITGWETQYF. CDR3 sequence (DNA): TGCGCCAGCAGCCAAGATATTACAGGGTGGGAGACCCAGTACTTC. V is TRBV4-3 and J is TRBJ2-5; D perhaps matches TRBD1 (6 bases). This CDR3 is built from 15 residues. Trimming left V 0 bases short and J 5 bases short, with 13 bases between. Per the germline V gene, CDR1 is LGHNA and CDR2 is YSLEER.

The chain carries TRBV29-1 and TRBJ2-7; TRBD2 matches 7 bases. With 3 bases clipped from V and 5 bases from J, the junction kept 4 bases outside the gene matches. This CDR3 contains 12 residues. Germline V gives CDR1 SQVTM, CDR2 ANQGSEA. Here the CDR3 DNA reads TGCAGCGTTGAGGCGGGGGTCGACGAGCAGTACTTC. Translated, it gives CSVEAGVDEQYF.

This clonotype showed up just a few times. The chain is built from TRBV19 and TRBJ1-1; D is unclear. The CDR3 covers 12 residues. V lost 7 bases to trimming and J lost 3 bases, with 9 bases between them. Germline lookup yields CDR1 LNHDA and CDR2 SQIVND (reference sequence). CDR3 DNA: TGTGCCAGTACTAGGCGGGACACTGAAGCTTTCTTT. Translating gives CASTRRDTEAFF. The full variable domain, rest sourced from reference TRBV19 and TRBJ1-1, is DGGITQSPKYLFRKEGQNVTLSCEQNLNHDAMYWYRQDPGQGLRLIYYSQIVNDFQKGDIAEGYSVSREKKESFPLTVTSAQKNPTAFYLCASTRRDTEAFFGQGTRLTVV.

The sample holds many counts of this clonotype. This chain links TRBV7-9 with TRBJ2-1, with D tentatively TRBD1 (5 bases). V was pared by 1 base and J by 6 bases, with 10 bases between. Germline V gene lookup returns CDR1 SEHNR and CDR2 FQNEAQ (reference sequence). CDR3 length equals 14 residues. The CDR3 DNA is TGTGCCAGCAGCTTAGAAAACAGGCCCAATGAGCAGTTCTTC. Translating gives CASSLENRPNEQFF.

This chain links TRBV24-1 with TRBJ2-3; D may match TRBD1 or TRBD2 (5 bases each). The CDR3 has 14 residues. Trimming shortened V by 10 bases and J by 0 bases, and 13 bases separated the two germline ends. The germline CDR1 and CDR2 sequences are KGHDR and SFDVKD. The CDR3 bases are TGTGCCACTCAGAAGAGGGGCAGCACAGATACGCAGTATTTT. The encoded protein is CATQKRGSTDTQYF.

The table lists this clonotype with a few counts. This chain links TRBV6-2 or TRBV6-3 with TRBJ2-7; 9 positions match TRBD1. The V gene's germline CDR1 is MNHEY and CDR2 SVGEGT. The CDR3 covers 15 residues. Losses at the gene ends were 2 bases for V and 2 bases for J; bases not matched to a gene: 4. The CDR3 is CASSYRDRETYEQYF. The CDR3, as DNA: TGTGCCAGCAGTTACCGGGACAGGGAAACCTACGAGCAGTACTTC.

This clonotype has a count of ten or more. This sequence joins TRBV7-8 and TRBJ2-1, with D perhaps matching TRBD2 (6 bases). This CDR3 is 13 amino acids long. In germline, CDR1 is SGHVS, CDR2 FQNEAQ. Trimming took off 0 bases at V and 9 bases at J, with 9 bases between the two ends. The CDR3 here is CASSLAPAGEQFF. CDR3 coding DNA: TGTGCCAGCAGCTTAGCGCCAGCGGGTGAGCAGTTCTTC.

The chain joins TRBV19 to TRBJ2-7; D ambiguous. Germline CDR1 LNHDA, CDR2 SQIVND (reference sequence). This CDR3 has 13 amino acids. Trimming shortened V by 1 base and J by 2 bases, and 6 bases separated the two germline ends. The CDR3 sequence: CASSIAGAYEQYF. The CDR3, as DNA: TGTGCCAGTAGTATAGCGGGTGCCTACGAGCAGTACTTC. Full variable domain (outside the CDR3, taken from reference TRBV19 and TRBJ2-7): DGGITQSPKYLFRKEGQNVTLSCEQNLNHDAMYWYRQDPGQGLRLIYYSQIVNDFQKGDIAEGYSVSREKKESFPLTVTSAQKNPTAFYLCASSIAGAYEQYFGPGTRLTVT.

The genes are TRBV28 and TRBJ2-7; the match to TRBD1 covers 8 bases. Per the germline V gene, CDR1 is MDHEN and CDR2 is SYDVKM. J lost 6 bases, V lost 7 bases, and 8 bases had no gene match. The CDR3 is made up of 13 amino acids. The CDR3 bases are TGTGCCAGCAATGCACAGGGGGTCTTCGAGCAGTACGTC. Residues: CASNAQGVFEQYV.

This clonotype has more than one count but fewer than ten. This sequence joins TRBV20-1 and TRBJ2-1; perhaps TRBD2 as D (6 bases). Trimming shortened V by 6 bases and J by 8 bases, and 20 bases separated the two germline ends. Per the germline V gene, CDR1 is DFQATT and CDR2 is SNEGSKA (reference sequence). The CDR3 runs to 14 residues. CDR3 coding DNA: TGCAGTGCGCGGGGTCATGCAGGGCGGGATGAGCAGTTCTTC. Translating it yields CSARGHAGRDEQFF.

This clonotype showed up many times. This chain joins TRBV28 and TRBJ2-2, with D perhaps given as TRBD1 or TRBD2 (5 bases each). Looked up from germline, CDR1 is MDHEN and CDR2 is SYDVKM. V lost 3 bases and J 3 bases, leaving 20 bases between the germline ends. This CDR3 contains 18 residues. The CDR3 loop reads CASSFGVAGTHHTGELFF. The CDR3 DNA is TGTGCCAGCAGTTTTGGGGTCGCCGGGACGCACCACACCGGGGAGCTGTTTTTT.

This clonotype was detected many times. This chain uses TRBV7-8 with TRBJ2-5; 7 nucleotides match TRBD1. With V trimmed by 5 bases and J by 0 bases, 9 bases remained unmatched. The CDR3 sequence is 16 residues long. Germline assignment: CDR1 SGHVS and CDR2 FQNEAQ. The CDR3 loop reads CASSPSTGKDQETQYF. The CDR3, as DNA: TGTGCCAGCAGCCCATCGACAGGGAAAGACCAAGAGACCCAGTACTTC. The whole variable domain, remainder taken from reference TRBV7-8 and TRBJ2-5, is GAGVSQSPRYKVAKRGQDVALRCDPISGHVSLFWYQQALGQGPEFLTYFQNEAQLDKSGLPSDRFFAERPEGSVSTLKIQRTQQEDSAVYLCASSPSTGKDQETQYFGPGTRLLVL.

The V and J genes are TRBV5-6 and TRBJ1-5; D unclear. Germline CDR1 is SGHDT and CDR2 is YYEEEE. This CDR3 is 14 amino acids long. V lost 2 bases and J 7 bases, leaving 13 bases between the germline ends. CDR3 in DNA: TGTGCCAGCAGCTTTATGGGGTCCGGACAGCCCCAGCATTTT. Residues: CASSFMGSGQPQHF.

The V call is TRBV18, the J call TRBJ1-4; D is unclear. The germline V gene has CDR1 KGHSH and CDR2 LQKENI. The CDR3 spans 16 residues. V lost 5 bases and J lost 0, with 13 bases in between. In DNA form, the CDR3 reads TGTGCCAGCTCATCGACACCGGGGTCAACTAATGAAAAACTGTTTTTT. It specifies CASSSTPGSTNEKLFF.

This clonotype was recorded many times. The chain combines TRBV5-4 with TRBJ1-4, with D unclear. Per germline, CDR1 SGHNT and CDR2 YYREEE (reference sequence). CDR3 length: 16 amino acids. Trimming took off 4 bases at V and 13 bases at J, with 26 bases between the two ends. The chain's CDR3 is CASSINSAISPEGLFF. The CDR3 DNA reads TGTGCCAGCAGCATAAACAGTGCTATATCCCCTGAAGGACTGTTTTTT.

The sample holds a few counts of this clonotype. The rearrangement joins TRBV12-5 to TRBJ2-7, with a possible D match to TRBD1 (5 bases). The V end was cut by 5 bases, the J end by 3 bases, with 26 bases between. The CDR3 spans 18 residues. In germline, CDR1 is LGHNT, CDR2 FRNRAP. This CDR3 reads CASGPDSSPSKNLYEQYV. The CDR3 region has the DNA TGTGCTAGTGGTCCCGACAGCTCACCGTCTAAGAACCTCTACGAGCAGTACGTC.

This clonotype was detected ten times or more. The rearrangement uses TRBV4-3 and TRBJ2-6; D remains unclear. Germline V gene lookup returns CDR1 LGHNA and CDR2 YSLEER. Trimming stripped 0 bases from V and 3 bases from J, with 9 bases between. CDR3 length: 16 residues. CDR3 coding DNA: TGCGCCAGCAGCCAAGATCGACCCGGTGGGGCCAACGTCCTGACTTTC. The encoded protein is CASSQDRPGGANVLTF.

This clonotype was seen ten or more times. The J gene is TRBJ2-1, the V gene TRBV7-2, with D possibly TRBD2 on 5 matching bases. Per germline, CDR1 SGHTA and CDR2 FQGNSA. CDR3 length: 16 residues. The germline V and J ends were trimmed by 4 bases and 1 base, with 14 bases remaining between them. CDR3 DNA sequence: TGTGCCAGCAGCTCACGTTTTTCGGGATCCTACAATGAGCAGTTCTTC. Encoded protein: CASSSRFSGSYNEQFF.

The sample holds many counts of this clonotype. The CDR3 DNA is TGCAGCGCAGGGGCAACTAATGAAAAACTGTTTTTT. Protein: CSAGATNEKLFF. V gene TRBV29-1 combines with J gene TRBJ1-4; D possibly corresponds to TRBD1 (6 bases). Germline values: CDR1 SQVTM, CDR2 ANQGSEA. The V and J ends lost 7 bases and 0 bases respectively, with 6 bases between them. CDR3 length equals 12 residues.

The chain carries TRBV25-1 and TRBJ1-2; no reliable D call. CDR1 MGHDK and CDR2 SYGVNS come from the germline V gene. There are 13 residues in the CDR3. V gave up 7 bases and J gave up 7 bases, with 16 bases separating them. CDR3 in amino acids: CASISSSIGGYTF. The CDR3 DNA follows: TGTGCCAGCATCTCGAGCTCTATCGGTGGCTACACCTTC.

The count of this clonotype is one. A much larger clone lies a single base off, so this may be a read error. The rearrangement uses TRBV6-1 and TRBJ2-2; a weak D match, TRBD1 (6 bases). This CDR3 is built from 17 residues. With 4 bases removed from V and 4 bases from J, the gap between germline ends came to 19 bases. Per germline, CDR1 MNHNS and CDR2 SASEGT. The CDR3 is CASSAGPRTGFTGELFF. The CDR3 DNA reads TGTGCCAGCAGTGCCGGGCCCCGTACAGGGTTCACCGGGGAGCTGTTTTTT.

Many counts were recorded for this clonotype. The V and J genes are TRBV11-2 and TRBJ2-2, with D perhaps TRBD1 (6 bases). V was trimmed by 8 bases and J by 1 base, leaving 14 bases between them. Germline V lookup: CDR1 SGHAT, CDR2 FQNNGV. CDR3 size: 15 residues. The CDR3 sequence: CASRPMTGNTGELFF. The CDR3 DNA reads TGTGCCAGCCGCCCTATGACAGGGAACACCGGGGAGCTGTTTTTT.

This clonotype occurred a few times. The CDR3 bases are TGTGCCAGCAGCCCCCGGGGGGCTTCTGAAGCTTTCTTT. Translating gives CASSPRGASEAFF. J is TRBJ1-1 and V is TRBV4-2; a possible D gene is TRBD1 (6 bases). V was clipped by 4 bases and J by 6 bases, with 12 bases between them. The germline V gene has CDR1 LGHNA and CDR2 YNFKEQ. CDR3 length: 13 residues.

This clonotype was recorded a few times. The chain carries TRBV2 and TRBJ2-1; D is uncertain. The CDR3 sequence is 13 residues long. Between the trimmed V and J ends, which lost 6 bases and 6 bases, there was a span of 12 bases. The germline V gene encodes CDR1 SNHLY and CDR2 FYNNEI. The CDR3 bases are TGTGCCAGCAGCGAAACTACGGCCAATGAGCAGTTCTTC. It translates to CASSETTANEQFF.

The chain carries TRBV5-6 and TRBJ2-7; possibly TRBD2 for D (6 bases). In germline, CDR1 is SGHDT, CDR2 YYEEEE. The V and J ends lost 0 bases and 3 bases respectively, with 10 bases between them. The CDR3 is 14 residues long. The CDR3 DNA follows: TGTGCCAGCAGCTTGGAAGGAGGGATCTACGAGCAGTACTTC. It codes for CASSLEGGIYEQYF.